The 16 T cell receptor beta chains presented below share a single source sample, sequenced in a study of blood T cell repertoires in COVID-19. Using immunoSEQ multiplex PCR, the repertoire was profiled, and TCRdb retains in-frame clones only, with some absent. The sample lists nearly 40,000 clones, over 75% occurring once. What was sequenced was peripheral blood. These receptors all stem from a man older than 75 with active or convalescent COVID-19.

The chain is built from TRBV19 and TRBJ2-1; the match to TRBD2 covers 9 bases. The length of the CDR3 is 16 residues. Germline V gene sequence: CDR1 LNHDA, CDR2 SQIVND (reference sequence). J was trimmed by 5 bases and V by 4 bases; bases with no gene match: 9. The DNA of the CDR3 is TGTGCCAGTAGTACACGCGGGAGGGCCAAGGACAATGAGCAGTTCTTC. Its protein product is CASSTRGRAKDNEQFF.

CDR3 nucleotides: TGCAGCGTGCCCCGAAGACTAGCGGGAGAAGGGTACCAAGAGACCCAGTACTTC. Protein: CSVPRRLAGEGYQETQYF. The V and J genes are TRBV29-1 and TRBJ2-5; the match to TRBD2 covers 12 bases. Germline V gives CDR1 SQVTM, CDR2 ANQGSEA. The CDR3 sequence is 18 residues long. J lost 0 bases, V lost 6 bases, and 14 bases had no gene match.

CDR3 loop: CASSSYRGTNTGELFF. CDR3 in DNA: TGTGCCAGCAGCTCCTACAGGGGAACGAACACCGGGGAGCTGTTTTTT. The gene calls are TRBV25-1 and TRBJ2-2; 7 bases are a match to TRBD1. Germline V gene sequence: CDR1 MGHDK, CDR2 SYGVNS. This CDR3 comprises 16 residues. Unmatched junction bases numbered 7, after V lost 6 bases and J lost 0 bases.

The rearrangement links TRBV5-1 to TRBJ2-2; TRBD1 is a possible D gene (5 bases). This CDR3 contains 14 residues. CDR1 is SGHRS and CDR2 is YFSETQ in the germline V gene. Trimming stripped 0 bases from V and 7 bases from J, with 10 bases between. The CDR3 DNA follows: TGCGCCAGCAGCTTGGGGCAGGGCGGCGGGGAGCTGTTTTTT. It encodes CASSLGQGGGELFF.

In DNA form, the CDR3 reads TGTGCCAGCAGCCGCCTGGAAGGGGTGAATGAAAAACTGTTTTTT. Its protein product is CASSRLEGVNEKLFF. The chain carries TRBV7-9 and TRBJ1-4, with D maybe TRBD1 (5 bases). Germline V lookup: CDR1 SEHNR, CDR2 FQNEAQ (reference sequence). The CDR3 length is 15 residues. V gave up 5 bases and J gave up 5 bases, with 15 bases separating them.

The J gene is TRBJ2-7, the V gene TRBV29-1; the match to TRBD2 covers 8 bases. CDR3 length: 13 residues. The germline V gene has CDR1 SQVTM and CDR2 ANQGSEA. V was clipped by 6 bases and J by 2 bases; unmatched bases: 6. The CDR3 spells CSVTGTSPYEQYF. The CDR3 region has the DNA TGCAGCGTCACCGGGACTAGTCCCTACGAGCAGTACTTC.

As for this clone: It is unclear where the CDR3 begins or ends on the DNA, so no DNA is shown, and the CDR3 is as TCRdb lists it. This rearrangement joins TRBV5-8 to TRBJ1-1; TRBD1 is the table's D call, not checked against the DNA. The CDR3 extends over 13 residues, inclusive of both ends. The germline CDR1 and CDR2 sequences are SGHTS and YDEGEE. The CDR3 loop reads CASSFGQGAYGFF.

The J gene is TRBJ2-1, the V gene TRBV5-1; 12 bases align to TRBD2. CDR3 length: 15 residues. V gave up 1 base and J gave up 8 bases; unmatched junction bases: 4. Germline-derived CDR1 and CDR2 are SGHRS and YFSETQ. In nucleotides, the CDR3 is TGCGCCAGCAGCTTGACTAGCGGGGGGTCCGATGAGCAGTTCTTC. Translated, it gives CASSLTSGGSDEQFF.

This clone has more than one count but fewer than ten. The chain carries TRBV3-1 (or the pseudogene TRBV3-2) and TRBJ1-6; 10 bases fit TRBD1. Per germline, CDR1 LGHDT and CDR2 YNNKEL (reference sequence). V lost 4 bases, J lost 5 bases, and 5 bases stayed unmatched. The CDR3 is 16 residues long. The CDR3 sequence is CASSLGTGVNNSPLHF. The CDR3, as DNA: TGTGCCAGCAGCCTCGGGACAGGGGTGAATAATTCACCCCTCCACTTT.

CDR3 sequence reads: CASGRDSNQETQYF. The CDR3 nucleotides read TGTGCCAGCGGCCGCGACAGCAACCAAGAGACCCAGTACTTC. The V and J genes are TRBV6-5 and TRBJ2-5, with D tentatively TRBD1 (5 bases). V lost 8 bases to trimming and J lost 0 bases, with 13 bases between them. Germline CDR1 reads MNHEY; CDR2 reads SVGAGI. The CDR3 spans 14 residues.

This sequence joins TRBV27 and TRBJ1-6, with 7 bases identical to TRBD1. Germline V gives CDR1 MNHEY, CDR2 SMNVEV (reference sequence). After removal of 5 bases from V and 6 bases from J, the junction contained 4 bases not matched to a gene. The CDR3 sequence is 14 residues long. CDR3 coding DNA: TGTGCCAGCAGTCTGCGACAGGGTAATTCACCCCTCCACTTT. Encoded protein: CASSLRQGNSPLHF.

The chain couples TRBV19 to TRBJ1-3; D perhaps matches TRBD1 (6 bases). The ends were cut back, 7 bases at V and 4 bases at J, with 20 bases in the middle. The CDR3 runs 16 residues. Germline-derived CDR1 and CDR2 are LNHDA and SQIVND (reference sequence). As DNA, the CDR3 is TGTGCCAGTACCACCCCGTCCGGGACACACGGAAACACCATATATTTT. Its protein is CASTTPSGTHGNTIYF.

This clone appeared a few times. This chain uses TRBV2 with TRBJ1-2; TRBD1 might be the D (6 bases). CDR1 and CDR2 (germline): SNHLY, FYNNEI. This CDR3 comprises 15 residues. V lost 0 bases and J lost 7, with 15 bases in between. The CDR3 DNA reads as TGTGCCAGCAGTGAAGCGCGGGGGGCGGTCTCTGGCTACACCTTC. Its protein product is CASSEARGAVSGYTF.

This clone was counted between two and nine times. The chain joins TRBV5-1 to TRBJ2-1; 7 positions match TRBD2. CDR1 SGHRS and CDR2 YFSETQ come from the germline V gene. This CDR3 is 15 amino acids long. Unmatched junction bases numbered 10, after V lost 4 bases and J lost 6 bases. CDR3 in amino acids: CASSDTGGGSNEQFF. CDR3 nucleotides: TGCGCCAGCAGCGATACGGGAGGAGGGTCCAATGAGCAGTTCTTC.

V gene TRBV20-1 combines with J gene TRBJ2-7; TRBD1 is a possible D gene (5 bases). In germline, CDR1 is DFQATT, CDR2 SNEGSKA (reference sequence). V gave up 3 bases and J gave up 3 bases, with 6 bases separating them. This CDR3 spans 11 amino acids. For the CDR3, the DNA is TGCAGTGCTAGCAGGGACTACGAGCAGTACTTC. Encoded protein: CSASRDYEQYF.

Here the CDR3 reads CASSHSVSSRYNEQFF. CDR3 nucleotide sequence: TGTGCCAGCTCCCATTCGGTTAGCAGCCGGTACAATGAGCAGTTCTTC. This sequence joins TRBV7-8 and TRBJ2-1; D unclear. V was pared by 8 bases and J by 4 bases, with 21 bases between. This CDR3 spans 16 amino acids. CDR1 and CDR2 from the germline V gene are SGHVS and FQNEAQ.